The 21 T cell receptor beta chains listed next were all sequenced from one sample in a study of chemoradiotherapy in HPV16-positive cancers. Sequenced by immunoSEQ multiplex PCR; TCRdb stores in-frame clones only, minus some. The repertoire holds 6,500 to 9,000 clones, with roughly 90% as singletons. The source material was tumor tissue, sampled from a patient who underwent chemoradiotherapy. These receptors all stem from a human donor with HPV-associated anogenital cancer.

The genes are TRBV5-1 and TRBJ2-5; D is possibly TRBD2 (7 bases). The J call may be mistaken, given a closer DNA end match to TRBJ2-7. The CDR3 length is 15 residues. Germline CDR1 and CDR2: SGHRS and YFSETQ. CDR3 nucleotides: TGCGCCAGCAGCTCTACGGGGGCGGGAGACAGCGAGCAGTACTTC. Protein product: CASSSTGAGDSEQYF.

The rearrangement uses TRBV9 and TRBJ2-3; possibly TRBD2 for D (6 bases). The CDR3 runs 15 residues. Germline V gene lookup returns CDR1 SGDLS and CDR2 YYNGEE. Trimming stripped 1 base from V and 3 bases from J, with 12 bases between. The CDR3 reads CASSVRPGSTDTQYF. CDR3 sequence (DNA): TGTGCCAGCAGCGTACGTCCCGGGAGTACAGATACGCAGTATTTT.

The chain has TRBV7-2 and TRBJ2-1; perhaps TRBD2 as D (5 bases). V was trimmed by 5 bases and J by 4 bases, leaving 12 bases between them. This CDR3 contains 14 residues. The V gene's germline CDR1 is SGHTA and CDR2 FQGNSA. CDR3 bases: TGTGCCAGCAGCCCCGCATCGGGGTACAATGAGCAGTTCTTC. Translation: CASSPASGYNEQFF.

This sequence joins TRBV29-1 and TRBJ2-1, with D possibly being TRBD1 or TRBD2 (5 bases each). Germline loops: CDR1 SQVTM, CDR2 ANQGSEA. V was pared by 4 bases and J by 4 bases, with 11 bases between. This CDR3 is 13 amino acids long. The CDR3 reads CSVGWGPYNEQFF. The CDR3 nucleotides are TGCAGCGTTGGTTGGGGACCGTACAATGAGCAGTTCTTC.

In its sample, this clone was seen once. The CDR3 is CASIDSPGTGGEKLFF. DNA for the CDR3: TGTGCCAGCATCGATAGCCCCGGGACAGGGGGTGAAAAACTGTTTTTT. The gene calls are TRBV2 and TRBJ1-4, with TRBD1 matching 11 bases. CDR1 and CDR2 from the germline V gene are SNHLY and FYNNEI. Trimming cost V 7 bases and J 7 bases; bases outside gene matches: 11. There are 16 residues in the CDR3. Combining the CDR3 with reference TRBV2 and TRBJ1-4 gives the whole variable domain EPEVTQTPSHQVTQMGQEVILRCVPISNHLYFYWYRQILGQKVEFLVSFYNNEISEKSEIFDDQFSVERPDGSNFTLKIRSTKLEDSAMYFCASIDSPGTGGEKLFFGSGTQLSVL.

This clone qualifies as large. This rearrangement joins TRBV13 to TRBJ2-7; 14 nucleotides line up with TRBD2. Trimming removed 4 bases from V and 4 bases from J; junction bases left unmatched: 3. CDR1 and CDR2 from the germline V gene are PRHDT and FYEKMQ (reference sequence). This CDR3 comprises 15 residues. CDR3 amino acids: CASSSGLAGVYEQYF. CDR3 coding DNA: TGTGCCAGCAGCTCGGGACTAGCGGGAGTATACGAGCAGTACTTC.

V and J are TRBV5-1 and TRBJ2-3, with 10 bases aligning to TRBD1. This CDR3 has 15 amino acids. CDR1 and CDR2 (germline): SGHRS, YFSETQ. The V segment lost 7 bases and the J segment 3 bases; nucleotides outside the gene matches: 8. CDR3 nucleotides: TGCGCCAGCCGACCTCCGGGACAGGGGACAGATACGCAGTATTTT. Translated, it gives CASRPPGQGTDTQYF.

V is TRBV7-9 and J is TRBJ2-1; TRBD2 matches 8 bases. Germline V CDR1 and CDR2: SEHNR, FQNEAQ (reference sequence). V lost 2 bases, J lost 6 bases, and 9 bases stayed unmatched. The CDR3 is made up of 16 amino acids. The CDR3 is CASSLIGTSGSNEQFF. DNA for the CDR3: TGTGCCAGCAGCTTAATCGGGACTAGTGGGAGCAATGAGCAGTTCTTC.

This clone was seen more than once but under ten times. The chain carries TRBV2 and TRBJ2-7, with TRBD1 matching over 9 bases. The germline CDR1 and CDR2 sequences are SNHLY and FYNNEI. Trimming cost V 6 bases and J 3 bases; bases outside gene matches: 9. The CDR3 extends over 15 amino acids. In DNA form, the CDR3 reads TGTGCCAGCAGCTTCCGGACAGGGGAATACTACGAGCAGTACTTC. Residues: CASSFRTGEYYEQYF.

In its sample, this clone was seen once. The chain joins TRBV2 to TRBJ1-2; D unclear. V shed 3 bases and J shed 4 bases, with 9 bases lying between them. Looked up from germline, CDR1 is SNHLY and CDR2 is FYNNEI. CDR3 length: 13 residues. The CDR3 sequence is CASSERILYGYTF. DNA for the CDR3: TGTGCCAGCAGTGAGAGGATCCTCTATGGCTACACCTTC.

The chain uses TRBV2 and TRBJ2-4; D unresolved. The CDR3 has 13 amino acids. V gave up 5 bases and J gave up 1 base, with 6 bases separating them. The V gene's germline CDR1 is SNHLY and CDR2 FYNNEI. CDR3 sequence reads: CASSRRAKNIQYF. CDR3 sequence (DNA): TGTGCCAGCAGTCGTCGGGCCAAAAACATTCAGTACTTC. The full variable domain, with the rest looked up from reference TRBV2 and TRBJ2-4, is EPEVTQTPSHQVTQMGQEVILRCVPISNHLYFYWYRQILGQKVEFLVSFYNNEISEKSEIFDDQFSVERPDGSNFTLKIRSTKLEDSAMYFCASSRRAKNIQYFGAGTRLSVL.

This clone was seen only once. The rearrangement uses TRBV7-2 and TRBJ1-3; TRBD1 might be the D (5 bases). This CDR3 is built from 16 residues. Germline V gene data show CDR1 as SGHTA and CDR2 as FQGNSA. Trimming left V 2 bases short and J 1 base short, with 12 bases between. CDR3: CASSLNPGKSGNTIYF. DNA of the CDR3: TGTGCCAGCAGCTTAAATCCAGGGAAGTCTGGAAACACCATATATTTT.

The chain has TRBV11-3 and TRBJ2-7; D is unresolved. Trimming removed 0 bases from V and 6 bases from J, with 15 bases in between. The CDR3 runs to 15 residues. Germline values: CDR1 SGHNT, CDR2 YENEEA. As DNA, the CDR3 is TGTGCCAGCAGCTTAGAACCTGTTGAGGCATCCGAGCAGTACTTC. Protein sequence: CASSLEPVEASEQYF. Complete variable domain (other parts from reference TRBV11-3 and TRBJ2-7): EAGVVQSPRYKIIEKKQPVAFWCNPISGHNTLYWYLQNLGQGPELLIRYENEEAVDDSQLPKDRFSAERLKGVDSTLKIQPAELGDSAVYLCASSLEPVEASEQYFGPGTRLTVT.

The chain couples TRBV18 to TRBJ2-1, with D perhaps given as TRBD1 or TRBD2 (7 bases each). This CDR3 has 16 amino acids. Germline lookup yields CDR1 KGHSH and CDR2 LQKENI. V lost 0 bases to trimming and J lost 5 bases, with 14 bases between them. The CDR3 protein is CASSPPNRGGDNEQFF. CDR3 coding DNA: TGTGCCAGCTCACCACCTAACAGGGGAGGGGACAATGAGCAGTTCTTC.

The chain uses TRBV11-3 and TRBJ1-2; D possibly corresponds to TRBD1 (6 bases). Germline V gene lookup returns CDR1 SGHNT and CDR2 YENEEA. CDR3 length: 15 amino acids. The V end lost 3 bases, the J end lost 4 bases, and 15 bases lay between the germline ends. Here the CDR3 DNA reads TGTGCCAGCAGCTTTCACACGGGGGGCGGCTATGGCTACACCTTC. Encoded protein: CASSFHTGGGYGYTF.

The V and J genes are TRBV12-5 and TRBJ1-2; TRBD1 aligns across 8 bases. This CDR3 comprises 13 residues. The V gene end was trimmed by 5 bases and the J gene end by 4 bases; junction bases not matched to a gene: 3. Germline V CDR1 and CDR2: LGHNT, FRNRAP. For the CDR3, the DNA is TGTGCTAGTGGTGGCGGGACAGGCTATGGCTACACCTTC. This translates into CASGGGTGYGYTF.

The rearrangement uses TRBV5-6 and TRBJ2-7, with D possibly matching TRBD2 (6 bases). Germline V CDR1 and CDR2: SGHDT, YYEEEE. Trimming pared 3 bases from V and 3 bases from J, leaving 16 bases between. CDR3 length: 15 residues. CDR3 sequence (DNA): TGTGCCAGCAGCTCTGCGGGGCCCAGTGTCTACGAGCAGTACTTC. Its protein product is CASSSAGPSVYEQYF.

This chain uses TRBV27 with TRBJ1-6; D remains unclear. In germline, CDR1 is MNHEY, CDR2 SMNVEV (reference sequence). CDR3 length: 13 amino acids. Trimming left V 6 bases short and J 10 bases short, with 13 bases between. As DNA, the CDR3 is TGTGCCAGCAGGGACCAGCCGCGGTCACCCCTCCACTTT. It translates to CASRDQPRSPLHF.

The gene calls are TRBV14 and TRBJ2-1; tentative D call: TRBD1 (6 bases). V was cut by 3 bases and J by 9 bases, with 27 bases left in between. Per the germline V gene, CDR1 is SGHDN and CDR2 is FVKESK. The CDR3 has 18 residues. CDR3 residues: CASSHYRVAASSGSEQFF. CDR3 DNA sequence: TGTGCCAGCAGCCACTACAGGGTCGCGGCGTCCTCGGGCAGTGAGCAGTTCTTC.

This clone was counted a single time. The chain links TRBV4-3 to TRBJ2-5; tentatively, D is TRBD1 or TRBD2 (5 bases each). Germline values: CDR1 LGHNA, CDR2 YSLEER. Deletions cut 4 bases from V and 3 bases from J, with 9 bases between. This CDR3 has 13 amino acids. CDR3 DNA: TGCGCCAGCAGCCGGGGGACGGAAGAGACCCAGTACTTC. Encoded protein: CASSRGTEETQYF.

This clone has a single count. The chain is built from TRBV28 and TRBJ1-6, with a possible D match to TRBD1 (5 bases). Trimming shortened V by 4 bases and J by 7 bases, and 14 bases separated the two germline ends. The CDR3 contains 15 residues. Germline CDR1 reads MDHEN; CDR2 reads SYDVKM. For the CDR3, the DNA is TGTGCCAGCAGTTCGGCAGGGAGAGGGAATTCACCCCTCCACTTT. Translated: CASSSAGRGNSPLHF.